This T cell receptor (beta chain) was captured in a study of blood T cells in healthy people across ages. Study-wide results and caveats: A roughly linear age-dependent decrease characterized TCR beta diversity per million T cells.

This clonotype was seen more than once but under ten times. Its antigen is not identified. Using a J-beta primer mix together with a sample-barcoded 5' primer, a second PCR was run for about 6 to 12 cycles. The study obtained at least 2.5 million CDR3-containing paired-end reads from every sample. One entry per CDR3 protein, called by TCRdb with MiXCR from the 5' RACE reads. The table has around 650,000 distinct CDR3 sequences, roughly 32% seen once. This clonotype was sampled from a woman of 80 years or more in good health. The sample comprised blood.

In DNA, the CDR3 is TGTGCCAGCAGCACCAACAGGGCGCCAATCTCACCCCTCCACTTT. Protein product: CASSTNRAPISPLHF. This chain uses TRBV7-8 with TRBJ1-6; D perhaps matches TRBD1 (6 bases). The CDR3 contains 15 residues. The germline gives CDR1 SGHVS, CDR2 FQNEAQ. V was clipped by 5 bases and J by 10 bases, with 18 bases between them.